The 19 T cell receptor beta chains below come from one sample, sequenced in a study of T cells in Graves' hyperthyroidism and ophthalmopathy. Amplified TCR beta CDR3 regions came from RNA transcripts. First-round RT-PCR of the TCR CDR3 relied on the HTBI primer set. TCRdb independently ran MiXCR on the multiplex PCR reads; one entry per CDR3 protein. The sample has hundreds of thousands of distinct CDR3 sequences; more than 11% are singletons. The sequenced sample was blood. The receptor source for this set is a woman aged 25 to 39 with Graves' hyperthyroidism.

The chain has TRBV29-1 and TRBJ2-2; TRBD1 aligns across 8 bases. The V gene end was trimmed by 5 bases and the J gene end by 6 bases; junction bases not matched to a gene: 5. This CDR3 is built from 13 residues. The germline CDR1 and CDR2 sequences are SQVTM and ANQGSEA. CDR3: CSVPGGRAGELFF. For the CDR3, the DNA is TGCAGCGTTCCAGGGGGCAGAGCCGGGGAGCTGTTTTTT.

This clonotype was observed many times. The chain recombines TRBV7-2 with TRBJ2-1; 9 nucleotides line up with TRBD2. Germline V gene sequence: CDR1 SGHTA, CDR2 FQGNSA. The J segment lost 6 bases and the V segment lost 5 bases, leaving 8 bases of the junction unmatched. CDR3 length: 15 amino acids. CDR3 sequence: CASSPWREGFNEQFF. CDR3 nucleotides: TGTGCCAGCAGCCCCTGGCGGGAGGGGTTCAATGAGCAGTTCTTC.

In this sample, this clonotype turned up many times. The chain has TRBV6-1 and TRBJ1-2; maybe TRBD1 (6 bases). The CDR3 extends over 15 amino acids. The V end was cut by 4 bases, the J end by 2 bases, with 14 bases between. The germline V gene has CDR1 MNHNS and CDR2 SASEGT. The CDR3 nucleotides are TGTGCCAGCAGTGTAGGCCCCCAGGGGAACTATGGCTACACCTTC. This translates into CASSVGPQGNYGYTF.

There are many counts of this clonotype. The chain uses TRBV7-6 and TRBJ2-7; TRBD1 matches at 9 bases. CDR1 is SGHVS and CDR2 is FNYEAQ in the germline V gene. Trimming cost V 5 bases and J 0 bases; bases outside gene matches: 2. This CDR3 has 14 residues. The CDR3: CASSGDRVSYEQYF. CDR3 DNA: TGTGCCAGCAGCGGGGACAGGGTCTCCTACGAGCAGTACTTC.

This clonotype has ten or more counts. This rearrangement joins TRBV6-2 or TRBV6-3 to TRBJ2-2, with D perhaps TRBD2 (5 bases). V dropped 0 bases and J dropped 0 bases, with 8 bases sitting between them. The CDR3 spans 16 residues. In germline, CDR1 is MNHEY, CDR2 SVGEGT. The CDR3 DNA is TGTGCCAGCAGTTACTCGTCTAGCCCGAACACCGGGGAGCTGTTTTTT. It specifies CASSYSSSPNTGELFF.

This clonotype was counted at least ten times. The chain joins TRBV24-1 to TRBJ2-1; 11 bases line up with TRBD2. The trim removed 0 bases at V and 1 base at J, leaving 10 bases unmatched. Per germline, CDR1 KGHDR and CDR2 SFDVKD. This CDR3 region has 20 residues. Written as DNA, the CDR3 is TGTGCCACCAGTGATTTGGGCAGGGCTAGCGGGAGGTCGTCCTACAATGAGCAGTTCTTC. This gives the protein CATSDLGRASGRSSYNEQFF.

This clonotype was seen at least ten times. The genes are TRBV5-1 and TRBJ2-1; tentatively, D is TRBD2 (6 bases). The CDR3 is 14 residues long. Germline lookup yields CDR1 SGHRS and CDR2 YFSETQ. V lost 0 bases and J lost 8, with 12 bases in between. CDR3 region: CASSLDAGFDEQFF. The CDR3 DNA reads TGCGCCAGCAGCTTGGATGCGGGGTTTGATGAGCAGTTCTTC.

This clonotype was seen a single time. This may stem from a read error, because a much larger clone lies one nucleotide away. The chain carries TRBV20-1 and TRBJ1-4; TRBD1 agrees at 7 bases. The CDR3 loop spans 14 amino acids. Germline V lookup: CDR1 DFQATT, CDR2 SNEGSKA (reference sequence). The CDR3 bases are TGCAGTGCTAAGGAGACAGGGAGACATGAAAGACTGTTTTTT. Protein sequence: CSAKETGRHERLFF.

On this clonotype itself: A much larger clone lies one base from this, so it may be a read error. J is TRBJ2-7 and V is TRBV12-3 or TRBV12-4; perhaps TRBD2 as D (6 bases). V lost 5 bases and J lost 2, with 13 bases in between. The CDR3 sequence is 14 residues long. The CDR3, as DNA: TGTGCCAGCAGTCCCCGCGGGATCCCCTACGAGCAGTACTTC. This encodes CASSPRGIPYEQYF.

The sample holds many counts of this clonotype. This chain links TRBV19 with TRBJ2-6, with TRBD1 identical over 10 bases. CDR3 size: 19 residues. Looked up from germline, CDR1 is LNHDA and CDR2 is SQIVND (reference sequence). With V trimmed by 5 bases and J by 3 bases, 13 bases remained unmatched. The CDR3 region has the DNA TGTGCCAGTAGTTTCGCCCCGGGACAGGGGCGAAGTGGGGCCAACGTCCTGACTTTC. Translated, it gives CASSFAPGQGRSGANVLTF.

In this sample, this clonotype turned up a few times. V is TRBV19 and J is TRBJ2-1; 7 nucleotides align to TRBD1. Unmatched junction bases numbered 8, after V lost 5 bases and J lost 1 base. CDR1 and CDR2 (germline): LNHDA, SQIVND (reference sequence). This CDR3 contains 16 residues. The chain's CDR3 is CASSRITGVSYNEQFF. For the CDR3, the DNA is TGTGCCAGTAGTCGGATCACAGGGGTATCCTACAATGAGCAGTTCTTC.

This clonotype was observed many times. The V call is TRBV5-4, the J call TRBJ2-7; 8 bases match TRBD2. Trimming took 4 bases from V and 2 from J; bases not matched to a gene: 11. The CDR3 loop spans 16 amino acids. The germline gives CDR1 SGHNT, CDR2 YYREEE (reference sequence). The CDR3 DNA follows: TGTGCCAGCAGCCCCCCCAGCGGGAGTCCCCCCTACGAGCAGTACTTC. Translating gives CASSPPSGSPPYEQYF. Looking up the rest from reference TRBV5-4 and TRBJ2-7 gives the full variable domain: ETGVTQSPTHLIKTRGQQVTLRCSSQSGHNTVSWYQQALGQGPQFIFQYYREEENGRGNFPPRFSGLQFPNYSSELNVNALELDDSALYLCASSPPSGSPPYEQYFGPGTRLTVT.

The rearrangement links TRBV7-9 to TRBJ2-7; a weak D match, TRBD2 (7 bases). This CDR3 comprises 15 residues. The V gene lost 6 bases and the J gene lost 7 bases, with 22 bases spanning the gap. The germline V gene encodes CDR1 SEHNR and CDR2 FQNEAQ (reference sequence). Written as DNA, the CDR3 is TGTGCCAGCAGTTCTAAGGCCGGGGGGCTCAGGGAGCAGTACTTC. Translation: CASSSKAGGLREQYF.

This clonotype was counted a single time. The rearrangement uses TRBV20-1 and TRBJ2-3; D not resolved. The germline V gene has CDR1 DFQATT and CDR2 SNEGSKA (reference sequence). Deletions cut 5 bases from V and 1 base from J, with 7 bases between. This CDR3 spans 12 amino acids. The CDR3 DNA reads as TGCAGTGCTGCCCCCGGCACAGATACGCAGTATTTT. Its protein is CSAAPGTDTQYF.

Ten or more counts support this clonotype. The V and J genes are TRBV29-1 and TRBJ2-3; D remains ambiguous. Per the germline V gene, CDR1 is SQVTM and CDR2 is ANQGSEA. The CDR3 runs 10 residues. V was trimmed by 3 bases and J by 6 bases, leaving 4 bases between them. The DNA of the CDR3 is TGCAGCGTTGAGTCGGATACGCAGTATTTT. Translated: CSVESDTQYF.

This clonotype was recorded at least ten times. The genes are TRBV2 and TRBJ2-1; TRBD1 is a possible D gene (6 bases). Trimming left V 6 bases short and J 11 bases short, with 8 bases between. The CDR3 covers 10 residues. Per the germline V gene, CDR1 is SNHLY and CDR2 is FYNNEI. This chain's CDR3 is CASSRDKQFF. For the CDR3, the DNA is TGTGCCAGCAGCCGGGACAAGCAGTTCTTC.

This clonotype was seen many times. The rearrangement uses TRBV7-8 and TRBJ2-5, with a tentative D call TRBD1 (5 bases). This CDR3 is 14 amino acids long. The V and J ends lost 5 bases and 0 bases respectively, with 10 bases between them. Germline-derived CDR1 and CDR2 are SGHVS and FQNEAQ. CDR3 coding DNA: TGTGCCAGCAGCAGGGGTCCGTACCAAGAGACCCAGTACTTC. Translation: CASSRGPYQETQYF. The complete variable domain, with remaining parts taken from reference TRBV7-8 and TRBJ2-5, reads GAGVSQSPRYKVAKRGQDVALRCDPISGHVSLFWYQQALGQGPEFLTYFQNEAQLDKSGLPSDRFFAERPEGSVSTLKIQRTQQEDSAVYLCASSRGPYQETQYFGPGTRLLVL.

CDR3 nucleotide sequence: TGTGCCAGCAGCTCGGAGAATCAGCCCCAGCATTTT. Translated: CASSSENQPQHF. The rearrangement joins TRBV3-1 to TRBJ1-5; D unclear. Germline CDR1 LGHDT, CDR2 YNNKEL (reference sequence). CDR3 length equals 12 residues. V was cut by 5 bases and J by 4 bases, with 6 bases left in between.

This clonotype showed up many times. This chain links TRBV20-1 with TRBJ2-2, with 8 bases identical to TRBD1. J gave up 5 bases and V 6 bases, and 2 bases lay outside the gene matches. CDR3 size: 12 residues. Looked up from germline, CDR1 is DFQATT and CDR2 is SNEGSKA (reference sequence). The CDR3 here is CSARTGTGELFF. The CDR3 coding sequence is TGCAGTGCCCGGACAGGGACCGGGGAGCTGTTTTTT.